This passage covers 17 T cell receptor beta chains from one sample sequenced in a study of blood T cell repertoires in COVID-19. Sequencing used immunoSEQ multiplex PCR; TCRdb keeps in-frame clones, though not all of them. The sample includes about 120,000 clones, under 90% of them seen just once. The sample consisted of peripheral blood. The receptors derive from a man aged 55 to 70 with acute or convalescent COVID-19.

This clone has just one count. The chain employs TRBV29-1 and TRBJ2-3, with D perhaps matching TRBD2 (7 bases). The CDR3 is 13 residues long. Germline assignment: CDR1 SQVTM and CDR2 ANQGSEA. V lost 1 base, J lost 8 bases, and 13 bases lay in between. CDR3 region: CSVEALGGGTQYF. Written as DNA, the CDR3 is TGCAGCGTTGAAGCCTTAGGGGGGGGTACGCAGTATTTT.

For the CDR3, the DNA is TGTGCCAGCAGGATTCAGGGGGCCACTGAAGCTTTCTTT. This encodes CASRIQGATEAFF. The rearrangement links TRBV12-3 or TRBV12-4 to TRBJ1-1; 8 bases align to TRBD1. V lost 6 bases to trimming and J lost 4 bases; unmatched junction nucleotides: 4. This CDR3 contains 13 residues.

V and J are TRBV5-1 and TRBJ2-2; possibly TRBD2 for D (5 bases). Trimming pared 10 bases from V and 3 bases from J, leaving 16 bases between. The CDR3 loop spans 14 amino acids. Germline-derived CDR1 and CDR2 are SGHRS and YFSETQ. This chain's CDR3 is CAVRPDGDTGELFF. DNA for the CDR3: TGCGCCGTCAGGCCAGACGGGGACACCGGGGAGCTGTTTTTT.

J is TRBJ1-6 and V is TRBV6-6, with 9 positions matching TRBD1. This CDR3 has 14 amino acids. The V gene's germline CDR1 is MNHNY and CDR2 SVGAGI (reference sequence). The V and J ends lost 8 bases and 10 bases, in that order; junction bases with no gene match: 9. The CDR3 sequence: CASLVTGGGSPLHF. DNA of the CDR3: TGTGCCAGCTTAGTTACAGGGGGCGGGTCACCCCTCCACTTT.

CDR3 in amino acids: CASSYSEQGGNSPLHF. CDR3 DNA sequence: TGTGCCAGCAGTTACTCGGAACAAGGGGGTAATTCACCCCTCCACTTT. The rearrangement links TRBV6-5 to TRBJ1-6, with a weak D call TRBD1 (6 bases). This CDR3 spans 16 amino acids. The germline V gene encodes CDR1 MNHEY and CDR2 SVGAGI. The V end lost 0 bases, the J end lost 6 bases, and 12 bases lay between the germline ends.

The rearrangement links TRBV7-9 to TRBJ2-3; 7 bases line up with TRBD2. Germline V gives CDR1 SEHNR, CDR2 FQNEAQ (reference sequence). V lost 5 bases, J lost 2 bases, and 4 bases stayed unmatched. There are 14 residues in the CDR3. The CDR3 DNA reads as TGTGCCAGCAGCACCGGGACTAACACAGATACGCAGTATTTT. Its protein product is CASSTGTNTDTQYF.

This rearrangement joins TRBV27 to TRBJ2-3; a possible D gene is TRBD2 (5 bases). The CDR3 sequence is 16 residues long. The germline V gene encodes CDR1 MNHEY and CDR2 SMNVEV (reference sequence). Trimming left V 0 bases short and J 0 bases short, with 10 bases between. The CDR3 nucleotides are TGTGCCAGCAGTTTATCTGGAGGCGCTAGCACAGATACGCAGTATTTT. It codes for CASSLSGGASTDTQYF.

V usage is TRBV19 and J usage is TRBJ1-2; no clear D gene. Between the trimmed V and J ends, which lost 7 bases and 7 bases, there was a span of 19 bases. The CDR3 length is 14 residues. Per germline, CDR1 LNHDA and CDR2 SQIVND (reference sequence). CDR3 in amino acids: CASTPRPGIAGYTF. Here the CDR3 DNA reads TGTGCCAGTACCCCCCGCCCGGGGATCGCTGGCTACACCTTC.

This rearrangement joins TRBV5-6 to TRBJ2-5; 9 nucleotides agree with TRBD1. Per the germline V gene, CDR1 is SGHDT and CDR2 is YYEEEE. The V gene end was trimmed by 4 bases and the J gene end by 4 bases; junction bases not matched to a gene: 8. The length of the CDR3 is 15 residues. The DNA for the CDR3 is TGTGCCAGCAGCCTTCGGACAGGGGAGGGAGAGACCCAGTACTTC. Translation gives CASSLRTGEGETQYF.

This clone appeared a few times. This chain joins TRBV4-3 and TRBJ1-2; weak D call: TRBD1 (5 bases). CDR1 is LGHNA, CDR2 YSLEER, per germline. CDR3 length: 15 amino acids. Deletions cut 4 bases from V and 2 bases from J, with 14 bases between. This CDR3 is CASSPASAGNYGYTF. As DNA, the CDR3 is TGCGCCAGCAGCCCTGCCTCGGCAGGGAACTATGGCTACACCTTC.

The chain employs TRBV29-1 and TRBJ2-3; no clear D. This CDR3 is 11 amino acids long. Trimming removed 7 bases from V and 4 bases from J, with 9 bases in between. The germline CDR1 and CDR2 sequences are SQVTM and ANQGSEA. CDR3 in amino acids: CSGAFPDTQYF. DNA for the CDR3: TGCAGCGGGGCTTTTCCAGATACGCAGTATTTT.

The CDR3 loop is CASSVVSGVNTGELFF. CDR3 coding DNA: TGTGCCAGCAGCGTAGTTAGCGGGGTGAACACCGGGGAGCTGTTTTTT. The rearrangement joins TRBV9 to TRBJ2-2; TRBD2 matches at 8 bases. The germline V gene encodes CDR1 SGDLS and CDR2 YYNGEE. V was pared by 0 bases and J by 1 base, with 2 bases of the junction left unmatched. This CDR3 spans 16 amino acids.

The chain combines TRBV25-1 with TRBJ1-1, with TRBD1 matching over 8 bases. The J segment lost 2 bases and the V segment lost 3 bases, leaving 5 bases of the junction unmatched. Looked up from germline, CDR1 is MGHDK and CDR2 is SYGVNS. CDR3 length equals 15 residues. As DNA, the CDR3 is TGTGCCAGCAGTGATGCAGGGGGCGGAAACACTGAAGCTTTCTTT. Its protein is CASSDAGGGNTEAFF.

This chain joins TRBV13 and TRBJ2-1, with D possibly being TRBD1 (5 bases). Germline CDR1 is PRHDT and CDR2 is FYEKMQ (reference sequence). Trimming took off 0 bases at V and 5 bases at J, with 8 bases between the two ends. The CDR3 is made up of 14 amino acids. This chain's CDR3 is CASSLGRQNNEQFF. In nucleotides, the CDR3 is TGTGCCAGCAGCTTAGGCAGACAGAACAATGAGCAGTTCTTC.

The chain is built from TRBV28 and TRBJ1-2; weak D call: TRBD1 (5 bases). Germline V gene data show CDR1 as MDHEN and CDR2 as SYDVKM. Trimming removed 11 bases from V and 5 bases from J, with 15 bases in between. CDR3 length equals 12 residues. CDR3 region: CASWMGGYGYTF. CDR3 sequence (DNA): TGTGCCTCGTGGATGGGGGGATATGGCTACACCTTC.

At least ten counts were recorded for this clone. The chain combines TRBV11-2 with TRBJ1-5; 10 bases fit TRBD1. V dropped 6 bases and J dropped 4; count of bases not matched to a gene: 3. The CDR3 runs to 14 residues. CDR1 is SGHAT, CDR2 FQNNGV, per germline. The CDR3 DNA reads as TGTGCCAGCAGTCGGACAGGGGGAAATCAGCCCCAGCATTTT. It yields the protein CASSRTGGNQPQHF. Filled out from reference TRBV11-2 and TRBJ1-5, the complete variable domain reads EAGVAQSPRYKIIEKRQSVAFWCNPISGHATLYWYQQILGQGPKLLIQFQNNGVVDDSQLPKDRFSAERLKGVDSTLKIQPAKLEDSAVYLCASSRTGGNQPQHFGDGTRLSIL.

The rearrangement joins TRBV4-3 to TRBJ2-5; D perhaps matches TRBD1 (6 bases). Germline values: CDR1 LGHNA, CDR2 YSLEER. The V and J ends lost 0 bases and 5 bases respectively, with 16 bases between them. The CDR3 contains 16 residues. CDR3 amino acids: CASSQDAKGGRETQYF. The CDR3 nucleotides read TGCGCCAGCAGCCAAGATGCGAAAGGGGGTCGGGAGACCCAGTACTTC.